The 18 T cell receptor beta chains below come from one sample, sequenced in a study of T cell clones after liver transplantation. The assay was immunoSEQ multiplex PCR, and TCRdb's table has in-frame clones only and misses some. The sample carries more than 6,000 clones, under 80% recorded once. Material: CD8+ T cells from blood, obtained before liver transplant. These receptors came from a human donor who received a liver transplant.

DNA for the CDR3: TGTGCTAGTGGTGTATTCGGGGAAAAACTGTTTTTT. Its translation: CASGVFGEKLFF. V is TRBV12-5 and J is TRBJ1-4; D is ambiguous. V was shortened by 5 bases and J by 8 bases, with 9 bases between the two germline ends. CDR1 and CDR2 (germline): LGHNT, FRNRAP. The CDR3 is made up of 12 amino acids.

The rearrangement joins TRBV6-7 to TRBJ2-2; 7 bases line up with TRBD2. TRBV6-7 is an ORF, and what it does is uncertain. The CDR3 length is 16 residues. The V and J ends lost 0 bases and 7 bases, in that order; junction bases with no gene match: 8. The DNA of the CDR3 is TGTGCCAGCAGTTACTCACGCGGGAGCGTCGACGGGGAGCTGTTTTTT. Translation: CASSYSRGSVDGELFF.

By share of the sample, this clone is medium-sized. The V gene is TRBV19, the J gene TRBJ1-2, with 7 positions matching TRBD1. The CDR3 is made up of 12 amino acids. The J segment lost 7 bases and the V segment lost 5 bases, leaving 4 bases of the junction unmatched. Germline CDR1 LNHDA, CDR2 SQIVND (reference sequence). CDR3 amino acids: CASSDRVGGYTF. CDR3 DNA: TGTGCCAGTAGTGACAGGGTCGGTGGCTACACCTTC.

The chain couples TRBV2 to TRBJ1-2, with unresolved D. Germline loops: CDR1 SNHLY, CDR2 FYNNEI. V was clipped by 2 bases and J by 4 bases, with 17 bases between them. This CDR3 is built from 16 residues. The CDR3 loop is CASSESEAVSPYGYTF. CDR3 coding DNA: TGTGCCAGCAGTGAATCGGAGGCAGTTAGCCCCTATGGCTACACCTTC.

The CDR3 is CASSLAAGGSTDTQYF. The CDR3 region has the DNA TGTGCCAGCAGCTTAGCTGCGGGGGGAAGCACAGATACGCAGTATTTT. The genes are TRBV7-6 and TRBJ2-3; TRBD2 agrees at 8 bases. This CDR3 spans 16 amino acids. From germline, CDR1 is SGHVS and CDR2 FNYEAQ. Trimming cost V 0 bases and J 0 bases; bases outside gene matches: 2. Together with reference TRBV7-6 and TRBJ2-3, the CDR3 gives the full variable domain: GAGVSQSPRYKVTKRGQDVALRCDPISGHVSLYWYRQALGQGPEFLTYFNYEAQQDKSGLPNDRFSAERPEGSISTLTIQRTEQRDSAMYRCASSLAAGGSTDTQYFGPGTRLTVL.

CDR3 nucleotide sequence: TGTGCCAGTAAGAATCGGCTATCTTACTATGGCTACACCTTC. Amino acids: CASKNRLSYYGYTF. The rearrangement links TRBV19 to TRBJ1-2; D is undetermined. This CDR3 spans 14 amino acids. V dropped 7 bases and J dropped 3 bases, with 15 bases sitting between them. Per germline, CDR1 LNHDA and CDR2 SQIVND (reference sequence).

This clone was counted a few times. The J gene is TRBJ1-2, the V gene TRBV7-2; D ambiguous. V lost 2 bases and J lost 6, with 13 bases in between. Germline CDR1 reads SGHTA; CDR2 reads FQGNSA. This CDR3 is built from 14 residues. CDR3 in DNA: TGTGCCAGCAGCTTAATACGCGGCGGGAATGGCTACACCTTC. Protein sequence: CASSLIRGGNGYTF.

This sequence joins TRBV19 and TRBJ2-1; D assignment may be TRBD1 or TRBD2 (6 bases each). This CDR3 has 14 residues. Germline V lookup: CDR1 LNHDA, CDR2 SQIVND (reference sequence). V lost 1 base and J 6 bases, leaving 10 bases between the germline ends. CDR3 protein: CASSIGSGANEQFF. As DNA, the CDR3 is TGTGCCAGTAGTATAGGTTCGGGGGCCAATGAGCAGTTCTTC.

The chain recombines TRBV30 with TRBJ1-1; D possibly corresponds to TRBD1 (5 bases). The CDR3 sequence is 14 residues long. Germline V gives CDR1 GTSNPN, CDR2 SVGIG (reference sequence). Trimming shortened V by 2 bases and J by 6 bases, and 16 bases separated the two germline ends. The chain's CDR3 is CAWSRAGRSAEAFF. The CDR3 bases are TGTGCCTGGAGTAGGGCAGGGAGAAGCGCTGAAGCTTTCTTT.

The chain joins TRBV28 to TRBJ2-7; D not resolved. Germline V lookup: CDR1 MDHEN, CDR2 SYDVKM. The CDR3 extends over 12 amino acids. V was pared by 2 bases and J by 4 bases, with 6 bases between. DNA of the CDR3: TGTGCCAGCAGTTTACCTGGATACGAGCAGTACGTC. Its protein product is CASSLPGYEQYV.

The chain is built from TRBV13 and TRBJ2-3; TRBD1 or TRBD2 may be the D gene (7 bases each). Per the germline V gene, CDR1 is PRHDT and CDR2 is FYEKMQ (reference sequence). The CDR3 is made up of 15 amino acids. V lost 5 bases to trimming and J lost 2 bases, with 14 bases between them. CDR3 residues: CASSPRGGHTDTQYF. The CDR3 DNA follows: TGTGCCAGCAGCCCCAGGGGGGGACACACAGATACGCAGTATTTT.

CDR3 loop: CASSEGTGITGELFF. DNA for the CDR3: TGTGCCAGCAGTGAGGGGACAGGGATAACCGGGGAGCTGTTTTTT. This chain uses TRBV6-1 with TRBJ2-2; 9 bases are shared with TRBD1. V was pared by 3 bases and J by 5 bases, with 4 bases of the junction left unmatched. The CDR3 totals 15 residues. Germline V gene data show CDR1 as MNHNS and CDR2 as SASEGT.

The V and J genes are TRBV27 and TRBJ2-5; D gene unclear. The CDR3 is 15 amino acids. In germline, CDR1 is MNHEY, CDR2 SMNVEV (reference sequence). The V end was cut by 1 base, the J end by 1 base, with 10 bases between. The CDR3 region is CASSLLGPTQETQYF. The DNA for the CDR3 is TGTGCCAGCAGTTTATTGGGTCCCACCCAAGAGACCCAGTACTTC.

This chain joins TRBV7-9 and TRBJ1-4, with D uncertain. CDR1 is SEHNR, CDR2 FQNEAQ, per germline (reference sequence). Trimming left V 0 bases short and J 5 bases short, with 10 bases between. This CDR3 is built from 15 residues. The CDR3 here is CASSLARGENEKLFF. CDR3 nucleotide sequence: TGTGCCAGCAGCTTAGCGCGCGGGGAAAATGAAAAACTGTTTTTT.

The chain combines TRBV7-9 with TRBJ2-3; D unclear. Trimming shortened V by 5 bases and J by 4 bases, and 7 bases separated the two germline ends. CDR1 and CDR2 (germline): SEHNR, FQNEAQ (reference sequence). The CDR3 is 12 residues long. The CDR3 reads CASSTRADTQYF. DNA for the CDR3: TGTGCCAGCAGCACCCGAGCAGATACGCAGTATTTT.

J is TRBJ1-2 and V is TRBV20-1; no firm D call. Germline V CDR1 and CDR2: DFQATT, SNEGSKA (reference sequence). This CDR3 has 11 amino acids. V lost 7 bases and J 3 bases, leaving 9 bases between the germline ends. As DNA, the CDR3 is TGCAGTGTCAGGAGAGACTATGGCTACACCTTC. Translated: CSVRRDYGYTF.

This sequence joins TRBV7-2 and TRBJ2-6; no clear D gene. V shed 3 bases and J shed 2 bases, with 5 bases lying between them. CDR3 length: 14 residues. The germline V gene encodes CDR1 SGHTA and CDR2 FQGNSA. The CDR3 coding sequence is TGTGCCAGCAGCTTCTCCCCTGGGGCCAACGTCCTGACTTTC. Its protein product is CASSFSPGANVLTF.

This clone has only a few counts. The chain employs TRBV19 and TRBJ1-2; no clear D gene. The length of the CDR3 is 13 residues. Trimming pared 3 bases from V and 2 bases from J, leaving 7 bases between. Germline assignment: CDR1 LNHDA and CDR2 SQIVND (reference sequence). CDR3 bases: TGTGCCAGTAGTATGACCGGGAACTATGGCTACACCTTC. Translation: CASSMTGNYGYTF. The full variable domain, with the rest looked up from reference TRBV19 and TRBJ1-2, is DGGITQSPKYLFRKEGQNVTLSCEQNLNHDAMYWYRQDPGQGLRLIYYSQIVNDFQKGDIAEGYSVSREKKESFPLTVTSAQKNPTAFYLCASSMTGNYGYTFGSGTRLTVV.